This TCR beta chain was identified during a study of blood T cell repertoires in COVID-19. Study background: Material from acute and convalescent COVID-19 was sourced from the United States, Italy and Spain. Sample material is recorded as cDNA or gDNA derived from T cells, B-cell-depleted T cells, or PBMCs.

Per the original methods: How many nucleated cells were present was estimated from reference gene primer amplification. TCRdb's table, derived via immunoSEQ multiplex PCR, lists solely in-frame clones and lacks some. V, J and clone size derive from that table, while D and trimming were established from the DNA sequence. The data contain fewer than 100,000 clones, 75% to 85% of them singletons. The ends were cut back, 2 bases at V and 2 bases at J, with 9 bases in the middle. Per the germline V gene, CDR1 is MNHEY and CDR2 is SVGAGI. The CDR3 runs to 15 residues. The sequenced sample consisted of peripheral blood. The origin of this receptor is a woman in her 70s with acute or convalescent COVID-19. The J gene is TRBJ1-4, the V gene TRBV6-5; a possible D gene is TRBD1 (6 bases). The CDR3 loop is CASSYDGGTNEKLFF. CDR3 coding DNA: TGTGCCAGCAGTTACGATGGGGGCACTAATGAAAAACTGTTTTTT.